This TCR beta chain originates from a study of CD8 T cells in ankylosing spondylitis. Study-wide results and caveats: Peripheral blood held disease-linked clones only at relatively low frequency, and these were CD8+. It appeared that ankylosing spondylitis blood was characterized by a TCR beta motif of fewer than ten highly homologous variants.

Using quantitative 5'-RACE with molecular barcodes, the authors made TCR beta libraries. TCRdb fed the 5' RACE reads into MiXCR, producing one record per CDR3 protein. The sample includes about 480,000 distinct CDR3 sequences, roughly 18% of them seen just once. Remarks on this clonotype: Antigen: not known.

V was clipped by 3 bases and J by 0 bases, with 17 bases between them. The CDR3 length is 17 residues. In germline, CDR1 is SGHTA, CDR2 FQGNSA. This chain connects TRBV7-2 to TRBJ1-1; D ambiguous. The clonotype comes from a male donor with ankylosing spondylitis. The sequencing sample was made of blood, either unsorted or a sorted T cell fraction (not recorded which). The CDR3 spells CASSFMGVSAMNTEAFF. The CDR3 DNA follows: TGTGCCAGCAGCTTTATGGGAGTTTCAGCCATGAACACTGAAGCTTTCTTT.